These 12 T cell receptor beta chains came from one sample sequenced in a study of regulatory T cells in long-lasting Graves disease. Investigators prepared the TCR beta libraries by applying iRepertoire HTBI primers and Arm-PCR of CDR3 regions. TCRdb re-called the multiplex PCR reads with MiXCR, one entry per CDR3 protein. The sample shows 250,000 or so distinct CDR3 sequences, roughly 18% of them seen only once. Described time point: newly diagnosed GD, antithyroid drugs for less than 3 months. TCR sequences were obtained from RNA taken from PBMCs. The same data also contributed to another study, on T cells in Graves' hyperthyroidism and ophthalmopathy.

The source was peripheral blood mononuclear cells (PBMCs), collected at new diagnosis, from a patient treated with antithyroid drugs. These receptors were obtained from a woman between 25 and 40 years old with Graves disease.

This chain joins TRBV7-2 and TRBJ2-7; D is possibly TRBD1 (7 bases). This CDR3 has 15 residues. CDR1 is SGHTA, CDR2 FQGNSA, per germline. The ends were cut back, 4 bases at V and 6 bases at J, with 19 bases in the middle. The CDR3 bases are TGTGCCAGCAGCTCTCAGGGCAGGGGGGTACCCGAGCAGTACTTC. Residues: CASSSQGRGVPEQYF. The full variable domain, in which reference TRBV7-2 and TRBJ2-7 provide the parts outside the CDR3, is GAGVSQSPSNKVTEKGKDVELRCDPISGHTALYWYRQSLGQGLEFLIYFQGNSAPDKSGLPSDRFSAERTGGSVSTLTIQRTQQEDSAVYLCASSSQGRGVPEQYFGPGTRLTVT.

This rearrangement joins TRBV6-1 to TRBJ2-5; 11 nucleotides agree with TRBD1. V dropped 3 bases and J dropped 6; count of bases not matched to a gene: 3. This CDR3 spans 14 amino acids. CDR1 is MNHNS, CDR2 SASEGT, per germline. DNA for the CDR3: TGTGCCAGCAGTGACGGACAGGGGGCAAAGACCCAGTACTTC. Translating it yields CASSDGQGAKTQYF.

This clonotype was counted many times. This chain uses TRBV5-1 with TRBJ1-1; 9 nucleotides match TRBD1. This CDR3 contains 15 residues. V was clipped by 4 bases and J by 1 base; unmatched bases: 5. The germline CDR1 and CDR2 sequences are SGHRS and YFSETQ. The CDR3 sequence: CASSLTGGSNTEAFF. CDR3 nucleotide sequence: TGCGCCAGCAGCCTGACAGGGGGGTCGAACACTGAAGCTTTCTTT.

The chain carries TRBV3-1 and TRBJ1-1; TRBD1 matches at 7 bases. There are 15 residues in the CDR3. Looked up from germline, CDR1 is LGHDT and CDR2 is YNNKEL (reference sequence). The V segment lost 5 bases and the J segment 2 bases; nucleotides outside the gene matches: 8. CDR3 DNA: TGTGCCAGCAGCATCCGACAGGGAAGTAACACTGAAGCTTTCTTT. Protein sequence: CASSIRQGSNTEAFF.

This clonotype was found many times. Here the CDR3 DNA reads TGTGCCAGCAGCCAATCAGATGGCTATGGCTACACCTTC. Translation gives CASSQSDGYGYTF. The V gene is TRBV3-1, the J gene TRBJ1-2, with D unclear. Germline V gives CDR1 LGHDT, CDR2 YNNKEL (reference sequence). CDR3 length: 13 residues. The V and J ends lost 2 bases and 4 bases respectively, with 8 bases between them.

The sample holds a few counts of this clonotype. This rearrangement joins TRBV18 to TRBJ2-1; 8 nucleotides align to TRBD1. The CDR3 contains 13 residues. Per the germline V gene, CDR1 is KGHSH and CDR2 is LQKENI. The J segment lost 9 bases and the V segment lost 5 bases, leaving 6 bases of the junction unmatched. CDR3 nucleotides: TGTGCCAGCTCAGAGGACAGGGCTGCTGAGCAGTTCTTC. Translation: CASSEDRAAEQFF. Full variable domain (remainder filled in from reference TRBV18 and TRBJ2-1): NAGVMQNPRHLVRRRGQEARLRCSPMKGHSHVYWYRQLPEEGLKFMVYLQKENIIDESGMPKERFSAEFPKEGPSILRIQQVVRGDSAAYFCASSEDRAAEQFFGPGTRLTVL.

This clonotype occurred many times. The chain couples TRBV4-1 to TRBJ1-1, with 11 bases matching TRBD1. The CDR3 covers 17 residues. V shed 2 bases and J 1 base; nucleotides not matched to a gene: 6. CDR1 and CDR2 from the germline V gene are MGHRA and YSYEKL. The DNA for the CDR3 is TGCGCCAGCAGCCAATACCGGGACAGGGGGACGAACACTGAAGCTTTCTTT. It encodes CASSQYRDRGTNTEAFF.

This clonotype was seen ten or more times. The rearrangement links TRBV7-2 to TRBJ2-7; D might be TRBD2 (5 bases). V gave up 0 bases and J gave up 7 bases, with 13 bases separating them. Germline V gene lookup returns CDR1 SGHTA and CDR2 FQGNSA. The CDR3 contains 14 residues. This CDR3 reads CASSLAMSADEQYF. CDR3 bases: TGTGCCAGCAGCTTAGCTATGTCAGCGGATGAGCAGTACTTC.

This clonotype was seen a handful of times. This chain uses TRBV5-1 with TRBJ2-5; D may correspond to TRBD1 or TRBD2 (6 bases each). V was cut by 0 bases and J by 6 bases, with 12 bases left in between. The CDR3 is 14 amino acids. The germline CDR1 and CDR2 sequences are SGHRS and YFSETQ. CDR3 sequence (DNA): TGCGCCAGCAGCTTGGATGGGGGGCGTAAGACCCAGTACTTC. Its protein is CASSLDGGRKTQYF. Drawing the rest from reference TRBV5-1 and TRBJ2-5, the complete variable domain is KAGVTQTPRYLIKTRGQQVTLSCSPISGHRSVSWYQQTPGQGLQFLFEYFSETQRNKGNFPGRFSGRQFSNSRSEMNVSTLELGDSALYLCASSLDGGRKTQYFGPGTRLLVL.

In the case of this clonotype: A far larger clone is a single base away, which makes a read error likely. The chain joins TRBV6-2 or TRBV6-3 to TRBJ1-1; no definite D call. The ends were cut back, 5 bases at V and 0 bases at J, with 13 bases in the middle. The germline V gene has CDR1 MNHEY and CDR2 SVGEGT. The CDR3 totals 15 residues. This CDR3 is CASSQEELMNTEAFF. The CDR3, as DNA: TGTGCCAGCAGTCAGGAGGAGCTGATGAACACTGAAGCTTTCTTT.

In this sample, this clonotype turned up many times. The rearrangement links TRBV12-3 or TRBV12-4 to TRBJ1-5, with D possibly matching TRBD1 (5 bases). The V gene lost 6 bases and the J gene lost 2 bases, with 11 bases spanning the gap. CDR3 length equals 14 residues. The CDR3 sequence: CASRAGLGNQPQHF. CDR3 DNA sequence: TGTGCCAGCAGAGCAGGGTTAGGCAATCAGCCCCAGCATTTT.

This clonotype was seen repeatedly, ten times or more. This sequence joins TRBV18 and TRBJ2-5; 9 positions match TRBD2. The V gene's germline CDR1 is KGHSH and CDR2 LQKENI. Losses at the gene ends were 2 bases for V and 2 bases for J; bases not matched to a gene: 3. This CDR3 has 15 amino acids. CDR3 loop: CASSPGSGGQETQYF. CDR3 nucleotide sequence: TGTGCCAGCTCACCAGGTAGCGGGGGACAAGAGACCCAGTACTTC.